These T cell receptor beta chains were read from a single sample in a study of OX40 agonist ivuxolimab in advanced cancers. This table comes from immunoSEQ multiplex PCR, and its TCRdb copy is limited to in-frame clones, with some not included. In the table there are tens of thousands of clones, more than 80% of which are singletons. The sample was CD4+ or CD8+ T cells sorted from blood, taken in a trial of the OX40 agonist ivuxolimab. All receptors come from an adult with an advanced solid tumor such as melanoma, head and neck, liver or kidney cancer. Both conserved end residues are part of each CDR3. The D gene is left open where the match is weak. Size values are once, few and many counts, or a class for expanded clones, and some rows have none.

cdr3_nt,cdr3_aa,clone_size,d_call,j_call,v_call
TGTGCCAGCAGCTTAGCGAGCAACGAGCAGTACTTC,CASSLASNEQYF,once,NA,TRBJ2-7,TRBV7-8
TGTGCCAGCGAGGATAGGGATTACGAGCAGTACTTC,CASEDRDYEQYF,NA,NA,TRBJ2-7,TRBV11-2
TGTGCCAGCAGCGACAGGGCGCGGCAGCCCCAGCATTTT,CASSDRARQPQHF,NA,TRBD1,TRBJ1-5,TRBV2
TGTGCCAGCAGCCCACCCGACAATCCCTACGAGCAGTACTTC,CASSPPDNPYEQYF,once,NA,TRBJ2-7,TRBV7-9
TGTGCCACCAGCCCCCCTATCAGCGCGGATACGCAGTATTTT,CATSPPISADTQYF,few,NA,TRBJ2-3,TRBV15
TGTGCCAGCAGTTTATGGGGGAGAGCCACAGGGGGGCAGTATTTT,CASSLWGRATGGQYF,NA,TRBD1,TRBJ2-3,TRBV27
TGTGCCAGCAGCTCGGGCCCCAGGATGGGCGAGCAGTACTTC,CASSSGPRMGEQYF,few,NA,TRBJ2-7,TRBV7-9
TGTGCCAGCAGTTTAACCCCCGGCGGGAGGGCATTTGAGCAGTTCTTC,CASSLTPGGRAFEQFF,NA,TRBD2,TRBJ2-1,TRBV27
TGTGCCAGCAGCCAAGGGCCGGGGGGCGATGGCACAGATACGCAGTATTTT,CASSQGPGGDGTDTQYF,NA,NA,TRBJ2-3,TRBV4-2
TGTGCCAGCAGCCCAGGGACAGGCCCAATCTACGAGCAGTACTTC,CASSPGTGPIYEQYF,NA,TRBD1,TRBJ2-7,TRBV5-8
TGTGCCAGCAGCTTTCCCTCCACACAGGGGAGAGAGCAGTACTTC,CASSFPSTQGREQYF,NA,TRBD1,TRBJ2-5,TRBV5-4
TGTGCCAGTAGTACTCGGGAGGGGGGATACGAGCAGTACTTC,CASSTREGGYEQYF,NA,TRBD2,TRBJ2-7,TRBV19
TGTGCCAGCAGTTACTCACTTAGCGGGACTGCGGATACGCAGTATTTT,CASSYSLSGTADTQYF,NA,TRBD2,TRBJ2-3,TRBV6-6
TGTGGGTCAGGGAAGGGCACTGAAGCTTTCTTT,CGSGKGTEAFF,NA,NA,TRBJ1-1,TRBV6-1
TGTGCCAGCAGCCCTGTCGGCGGGAGAACAGATACGCAGTATTTT,CASSPVGGRTDTQYF,NA,TRBD2,TRBJ2-3,TRBV7-9
TGTGCCACCACGGGACAGGGAGGTTCACCCCTCCACTTT,CATTGQGGSPLHF,NA,TRBD1,TRBJ1-6,TRBV7-9
TGTGCCAGCAGTGAACCGGTATTAGCGGCTATAGATGAGCAGTTCTTC,CASSEPVLAAIDEQFF,NA,NA,TRBJ2-1,TRBV6-1
TGTGCCAGCAGTTTATTGCCGGGAGGGACGGGTGAGCAGTTCTTC,CASSLLPGGTGEQFF,NA,TRBD2,TRBJ2-1,TRBV27
TGTGCCAGCAGTCTAAACCCCACAGATACGCAGTATTTT,CASSLNPTDTQYF,NA,NA,TRBJ2-3,TRBV27
TGTGCCTGGAGCTTTGACGTGAACACTGAAGCTTTCTTT,CAWSFDVNTEAFF,NA,NA,TRBJ1-1,TRBV30
TGTGCCAGCAGCCACGGCGGGGGTTACGAGCAGTACTTC,CASSHGGGYEQYF,NA,TRBD2,TRBJ2-7,TRBV5-4
TGCAGCGCTGGGACCGCCTATGGCTACACCTTC,CSAGTAYGYTF,NA,NA,TRBJ1-2,TRBV29-1
TGTGCCTGGAGTGATGGCAATTCCTACAATGAGCAGTTCTTC,CAWSDGNSYNEQFF,NA,NA,TRBJ2-1,TRBV30
TGTGCCAGCAGTACAACTTGGAATTATGGCTACACCTTC,CASSTTWNYGYTF,NA,NA,TRBJ1-2,TRBV28
TGTGCCAGCAGTTTATGGACAGACAGGACAGGGGGATATGAGCAGTTCTTC,CASSLWTDRTGGYEQFF,NA,TRBD1,TRBJ2-1,TRBV28
TGTGCCAGCAGGGGACAGGGGGCGCGGGCCACTGAAGCTTTCTTT,CASRGQGARATEAFF,NA,TRBD1,TRBJ1-1,TRBV11-2
TGTGCCAGCAGCTTATTACCTAGCGGGACCCACTACGAGCAGTACTTC,CASSLLPSGTHYEQYF,NA,TRBD2,TRBJ2-7,TRBV7-2
TGTGCCAGCAGTTCCCCTCGGACTAGCGGGAATACGCAGTATTTT,CASSSPRTSGNTQYF,NA,TRBD2,TRBJ2-3,TRBV27
TGTGCCTGGAGTGTGGCCGTCGGCTACACCTTC,CAWSVAVGYTF,NA,NA,TRBJ1-2,TRBV30
TGTGCCAGCAGTTCACCGGGACTAGCGGGGGTCCATGGCACAGATACGCAGTATTTT,CASSSPGLAGVHGTDTQYF,NA,TRBD2,TRBJ2-3,TRBV7-6
TGTGCCACCCGATGGTGGGGGAATAGCAATCAGCCCCAGCATTTT,CATRWWGNSNQPQHF,NA,NA,TRBJ1-5,TRBV19
TGTGCCAGCAGCGTTGGTACAGCTTCCTACGAGCAGTACTTC,CASSVGTASYEQYF,NA,NA,TRBJ2-7,TRBV9
TGTGCCAGCAGTGACGCATGGGCAGGGGATTTCGGCGAGCAGTACTTC,CASSDAWAGDFGEQYF,NA,NA,TRBJ2-7,TRBV6-1
TGTGCCAGCAGTAGACAGCACTCCTACGAGCAGTACTTC,CASSRQHSYEQYF,NA,NA,TRBJ2-7,TRBV27
TGTGCCAGCAGCTTAGATAAGAGCTCTGGAAACACCATATATTTT,CASSLDKSSGNTIYF,NA,NA,TRBJ1-3,TRBV11-2
TGTGCCAGTATTGGACCCTTCGGTCCCGGGGAGCTGTTTTTT,CASIGPFGPGELFF,NA,NA,TRBJ2-2,TRBV19
TGTGCCAGCAGCCACGCCTCCTACGAGCAGTACTTC,CASSHASYEQYF,NA,NA,TRBJ2-7,TRBV7-9
TGCAGCGTTGAAATGGGGGTGACTGAAGCTTTCTTT,CSVEMGVTEAFF,few,NA,TRBJ1-1,TRBV29-1
TGTGCCAGCAGTTACTCTCCTGAAGCTTTCTTT,CASSYSPEAFF,NA,NA,TRBJ1-1,TRBV6-6
TGTGCCAGTAGTATCTCCGGTAGGGCCCGTCCGGCAGATACGCAGTATTTT,CASSISGRARPADTQYF,NA,NA,TRBJ2-3,TRBV19
TGTGCCAGCTTAGGACAGAGGTCTCGGAACACTGAAGCTTTCTTT,CASLGQRSRNTEAFF,NA,NA,TRBJ1-1,TRBV7-9
TGCGCCAGCAGCTTAAACGTGGATAGCAATCAGCCCCAGCATTTT,CASSLNVDSNQPQHF,NA,NA,TRBJ1-5,TRBV5-1
TGTGCCAGCAGCTTAGTCAGCGGGGGGACCGACAATGAGCAGTTCTTC,CASSLVSGGTDNEQFF,NA,TRBD2,TRBJ2-1,TRBV7-9
TGTGCCAGCAGCTTAGACCTGACTAGCGTGGGGTACAATGAGCAGTTCTTC,CASSLDLTSVGYNEQFF,NA,TRBD2,TRBJ2-1,TRBV11-2
TGCAGCGTTGAATGGGACAGCTATGGCTACACCTTC,CSVEWDSYGYTF,NA,TRBD1,TRBJ1-2,TRBV29-1
TGTGCCAGCAGCTACCTAGCCGGGGAGCTGTTTTTT,CASSYLAGELFF,NA,NA,TRBJ2-2,TRBV7-3
TGTGCCAGCAGCTTAGATGGGGTCGGGAGTGTCACAGATACGCAGTATTTT,CASSLDGVGSVTDTQYF,NA,NA,TRBJ2-3,TRBV11-2
TGTGCCAGTAGTATTGGACTAAACAATGAGCAGTTCTTC,CASSIGLNNEQFF,NA,NA,TRBJ2-1,TRBV19
TGTGCCAGCCGGGACACCTCCTACGAGCAGTACTTC,CASRDTSYEQYF,NA,NA,TRBJ2-7,TRBV7-9
TGTGCCAGCAGCTTGGTAGAAAGCGGGAGTACTACCTACGAGCAGTACTTC,CASSLVESGSTTYEQYF,NA,TRBD2,TRBJ2-7,TRBV13
TGTGCCAGCAGTTCGCAGGGGTTTTACGAGCAGTACTTC,CASSSQGFYEQYF,NA,NA,TRBJ2-7,TRBV27
TGTGCCAGCAGCTTCTCGAACACTGAAGCTTTCTTT,CASSFSNTEAFF,NA,NA,TRBJ1-1,TRBV5-4
TGTGCCAGCAGTGAAGGACAGGTCCGTAATGAGCAGTTCTTC,CASSEGQVRNEQFF,NA,NA,TRBJ2-1,TRBV2
TGTGCCAGCAGTGAAGGGACCGGACAGCTCATAGGGGGCACCGGGGAGCTGTTTTTT,CASSEGTGQLIGGTGELFF,medium-sized,NA,TRBJ2-2,TRBV6-1
TGTGCCAGCAGCGCGTTTGGGGGACTGGCAGATACGCAGTATTTT,CASSAFGGLADTQYF,NA,NA,TRBJ2-3,TRBV13
TGTGCCAGTAGTATATGGCAGGTGGAAAATCAGCCCCAGCATTTT,CASSIWQVENQPQHF,NA,NA,TRBJ1-5,TRBV19
TGTGCCACCAGCAGAGATTTGGGGACCCACGAGCAGTACTTC,CATSRDLGTHEQYF,NA,NA,TRBJ2-7,TRBV15
TGTGCCACCAGGACAGGGCACTCCTACGAGCAGTACTTC,CATRTGHSYEQYF,NA,TRBD1,TRBJ2-7,TRBV15
TGTGCCAGTAGTATCGGGGCAGGACCCTACGAGCAGTACTTC,CASSIGAGPYEQYF,NA,NA,TRBJ2-7,TRBV19